Given below is one T cell receptor beta chain in context. Time point given: recipient sample about 28 days before transplant, after cytoreduction. The table came from immunoSEQ multiplex PCR; TCRdb's copy has only in-frame clones and leaves some out. The table records about 49,000 clones, more than 75% of them present only once. The data were obtained in a study of T cell clonotyping in hematopoietic cell transplantation. The CDR3 has 17 amino acids. CDR1 and CDR2 (germline): MNHNS, SASEGT. V lost 4 bases and J lost 4; bases outside the gene matches: 13. The TCR originated in a man in his sixties with biphenotypic leukemia. Some clones in this sample may be carry-over from other donors' samples. This specimen consisted of peripheral blood mononuclear cells, obtained before stem cell transplant. This sequence joins TRBV6-1 and TRBJ2-5; 9 nucleotides agree with TRBD1. The CDR3 sequence: CASSAGQGGGFGETQYF. The CDR3 DNA reads TGTGCCAGCAGTGCGGGACAGGGAGGGGGGTTTGGAGAGACCCAGTACTTC.